The clone carrying this T cell receptor beta chain has more than one count but fewer than ten. The target antigen is unknown. The entry originates in a study of graft-versus-host responses after intestinal transplantation. Background on the study: Each transplant was multivisceral, liver-intestinal, or isolated intestinal. Among the recipients, all got anti-thymocyte globulin induction and then tacrolimus and steroids for approximately 3 years.

Study conclusions and caveats: Those patients showing graft-donor T cell macrochimerism displayed high graft-versus-host to host-versus-graft clonal ratios in allografts. The study associated peak circulating GvH clone levels with early post-transplant HvG declines.

Profiling relied on immunoSEQ multiplex PCR, and the TCRdb table lists in-frame clones only, not all of them. The sample comprises approximately 77,000 clones, about 89% of which are singletons, and less than 0.4% rests with the top ten. J gave up 1 base and V 3 bases, and 4 bases lay outside the gene matches. CDR1 is SGDLS, CDR2 YYNGEE, per germline. This CDR3 is 18 amino acids long. The clonotype comes from a human donor who received an intestinal transplant. Sequenced material: unstimulated CD4+ T cells sorted from spleen or lymph node cells, taken before intestinal transplant. The chain couples TRBV9 to TRBJ2-1, with TRBD2 matching 16 bases. CDR3 amino acids: CASSAGTSGGVSYNEQFF. The CDR3 coding sequence is TGTGCCAGCAGCGCCGGGACTAGCGGGGGGGTTTCCTACAATGAGCAGTTCTTC.